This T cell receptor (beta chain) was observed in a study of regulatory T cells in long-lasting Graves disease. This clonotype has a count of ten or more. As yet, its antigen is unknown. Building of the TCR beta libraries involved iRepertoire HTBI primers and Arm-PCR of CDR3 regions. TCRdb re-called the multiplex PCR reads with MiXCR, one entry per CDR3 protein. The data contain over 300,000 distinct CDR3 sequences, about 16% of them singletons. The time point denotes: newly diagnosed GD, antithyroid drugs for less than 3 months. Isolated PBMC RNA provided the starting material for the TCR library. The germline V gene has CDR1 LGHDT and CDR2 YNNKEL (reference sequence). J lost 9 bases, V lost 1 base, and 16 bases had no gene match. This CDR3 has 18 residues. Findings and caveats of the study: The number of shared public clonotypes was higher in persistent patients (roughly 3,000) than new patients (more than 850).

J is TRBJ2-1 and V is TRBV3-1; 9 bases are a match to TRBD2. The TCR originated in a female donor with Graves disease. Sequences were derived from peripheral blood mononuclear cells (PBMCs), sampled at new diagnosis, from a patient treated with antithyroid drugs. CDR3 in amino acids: CASSQGPARGASGAEQFF. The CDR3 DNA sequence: TGTGCCAGCAGCCAAGGTCCTGCCAGGGGTGCTAGCGGGGCTGAGCAGTTCTTC.